What follows describes a single T cell receptor (beta chain). In the original analysis: Amplified reference gene primers provided the basis for estimating nucleated cell counts. Only in-frame clones appear in the TCRdb table, and some are missing; sequencing was by immunoSEQ multiplex PCR. V and J calls and clone size follow that table, whereas D and trimming were derived from the DNA. The repertoire includes 55,000 to 85,000 clones, roughly 80% of them detected once, and about 0.8% sits in the top ten. The CDR3 has 16 residues. The V gene lost 0 bases and the J gene lost 0 bases, with 11 bases spanning the gap. Germline lookup yields CDR1 MNHNS and CDR2 SASEGT. This specimen comes from a study of blood T cell repertoires in COVID-19. Across the whole study: Specimens from acute and convalescent COVID-19 originated in the United States, Italy and Spain. PBMCs, B-cell-depleted T cells, or T cells provided the cDNA or gDNA that made up the material.

This TCR derives from a woman in her seventies with acute or convalescent COVID-19. Sequencing input: peripheral blood. The chain combines TRBV6-1 with TRBJ1-1; D might be TRBD1 (5 bases). The CDR3 spells CASSEALDSLNTEAFF. The DNA for the CDR3 is TGTGCCAGCAGTGAAGCGCTCGACAGCTTGAACACTGAAGCTTTCTTT.